These 25 T cell receptor beta chains were sequenced from one sample in a study of preoperative IRX-2 immunotherapy in early breast cancer. Repertoires were generated with immunoSEQ multiplex PCR, while TCRdb's copy carries only in-frame clones and drops some. The table includes some 59,000 clones, around 94% detected once. Treatment indicated: preoperative locoregional IRX-2 cytokine immunotherapy. Sampling took place from a patient treated with IRX-2 immunotherapy. These receptors originate from a human donor with breast cancer.

V gene TRBV7-3 combines with J gene TRBJ2-5; TRBD1 matches at 8 bases. The germline V gene has CDR1 SGHTA and CDR2 FQGTGA. This CDR3 is 15 amino acids long. Trimming cost V 1 base and J 7 bases; bases outside gene matches: 8. The CDR3 loop reads CASSLMETGARTQYF. As DNA, the CDR3 is TGTGCCAGCAGCTTAATGGAGACAGGGGCCCGGACCCAGTACTTC. The full variable domain, completed using reference TRBV7-3 and TRBJ2-5, is GAGVSQTPSNKVTEKGKYVELRCDPISGHTALYWYRQSLGQGPEFLIYFQGTGAADDSGLPNDRFFAVRPEGSVSTLKIQRTERGDSAVYLCASSLMETGARTQYFGPGTRLLVL.

The chain links TRBV9 to TRBJ2-1; D gene ambiguous. V was clipped by 0 bases and J by 0 bases, with 7 bases between them. This CDR3 is built from 15 residues. Germline loops: CDR1 SGDLS, CDR2 YYNGEE. CDR3 amino acids: CASSVEASSYNEQFF. DNA for the CDR3: TGTGCCAGCAGCGTAGAAGCGAGCTCCTACAATGAGCAGTTCTTC.

The chain couples TRBV4-2 to TRBJ2-1; a possible D gene is TRBD1 (5 bases). Germline CDR1 LGHNA, CDR2 YNFKEQ. This CDR3 region has 15 residues. Trimming left V 0 bases short and J 5 bases short, with 11 bases between. The CDR3, as DNA: TGTGCCAGCAGCCAAGATTTGGGGCCGAACAATGAGCAGTTCTTC. Translated: CASSQDLGPNNEQFF.

J is TRBJ1-2 and V is TRBV2, with D tentatively TRBD1 (6 bases). Germline assignment: CDR1 SNHLY and CDR2 FYNNEI. V gave up 6 bases and J gave up 7 bases, with 9 bases separating them. This CDR3 region has 11 residues. The CDR3 sequence is CASRQGIGYTF. In nucleotides, the CDR3 is TGTGCCAGCAGACAGGGAATTGGCTACACCTTC.

The chain uses TRBV6-5 and TRBJ2-7; tentatively, D is TRBD2 (5 bases). Germline CDR1 reads MNHEY; CDR2 reads SVGAGI. The CDR3 length is 13 residues. V was trimmed by 6 bases and J by 4 bases, leaving 13 bases between them. The CDR3 nucleotides are TGTGCCAGCAGACCTTCCCCGGGGTACGAGCAGTACTTC. This gives the protein CASRPSPGYEQYF.

V and J are TRBV9 and TRBJ2-2, with 9 bases that match TRBD2. In germline, CDR1 is SGDLS, CDR2 YYNGEE. CDR3 size: 16 residues. Trimming removed 5 bases from V and 4 bases from J; junction bases left unmatched: 9. The CDR3 spells CASSGQPSGTTGELFF. In DNA, the CDR3 is TGTGCCAGCAGTGGCCAACCTAGCGGGACCACCGGGGAGCTGTTTTTT.

V usage is TRBV28 and J usage is TRBJ2-5, with TRBD2 matching over 14 bases. The DNA matches TRBJ2-7 better at its end, which makes the J call doubtful. Per the germline V gene, CDR1 is MDHEN and CDR2 is SYDVKM. The CDR3 consists of 19 residues. The CDR3 nucleotides read TGTGCCAGCATTCCTACGGGACTAGCGGGAGAAGGGATGCCCTACGAGCAGTACTTC. Amino acid sequence: CASIPTGLAGEGMPYEQYF.

The V and J genes are TRBV27 and TRBJ2-7; D is undetermined. The germline CDR1 and CDR2 sequences are MNHEY and SMNVEV (reference sequence). Trimming took 2 bases from V and 3 from J, leaving 8 bases between them. This CDR3 spans 13 amino acids. The CDR3 DNA reads TGTGCCAGCAGTTTAAACAGCTTCTACGAGCAGTACTTC. Translating gives CASSLNSFYEQYF.

This clone is a singleton in its sample. The rearrangement uses TRBV7-2 and TRBJ1-2, with a weak D call TRBD1 (6 bases). The germline V and J ends were trimmed by 5 bases and 5 bases, with 9 bases remaining between them. This CDR3 contains 12 residues. The germline CDR1 and CDR2 sequences are SGHTA and FQGNSA. The CDR3 sequence is CASSRDMYGYTF. The CDR3 DNA sequence: TGTGCCAGCAGCCGGGACATGTATGGCTACACCTTC. Complete variable domain (other parts from reference TRBV7-2 and TRBJ1-2): GAGVSQSPSNKVTEKGKDVELRCDPISGHTALYWYRQSLGQGLEFLIYFQGNSAPDKSGLPSDRFSAERTGGSVSTLTIQRTQQEDSAVYLCASSRDMYGYTFGSGTRLTVV.

The chain employs TRBV28 and TRBJ2-3, with unresolved D. The CDR3 covers 11 residues. Germline CDR1 reads MDHEN; CDR2 reads SYDVKM. V lost 5 bases and J lost 6, with 6 bases in between. The CDR3 DNA reads TGTGCCAGCAGTCCCACGGATACGCAGTATTTT. This gives the protein CASSPTDTQYF.

The chain links TRBV28 to TRBJ2-7; TRBD1 agrees at 8 bases. The germline V gene encodes CDR1 MDHEN and CDR2 SYDVKM. The CDR3 covers 14 residues. The trim removed 5 bases at V and 2 bases at J, leaving 5 bases unmatched. The CDR3, as DNA: TGTGCCAGCAGTAATTACAGGGGGGCCTACGAGCAGTACTTC. This codes for CASSNYRGAYEQYF.

The chain couples TRBV4-3 to TRBJ2-2; D is perhaps TRBD1 or TRBD2 (8 bases each). Looked up from germline, CDR1 is LGHNA and CDR2 is YSLEER. The ends were cut back, 4 bases at V and 7 bases at J, with 22 bases in the middle. The CDR3 runs to 17 residues. Here the CDR3 DNA reads TGCGCCAGCAGCCTACAGGGGGGGCGGGGGGTTATCGGGGAGCTGTTTTTT. Its protein product is CASSLQGGRGVIGELFF.

This chain connects TRBV4-3 to TRBJ2-2; D is unresolved. V shed 4 bases and J shed 5 bases, with 11 bases lying between them. The CDR3 totals 14 residues. Looked up from germline, CDR1 is LGHNA and CDR2 is YSLEER. In nucleotides, the CDR3 is TGCGCCAGCAGCCCCGGGCCGGGTACCGGGGAGCTGTTTTTT. Translated: CASSPGPGTGELFF.

The CDR3 reads CASSINPTGGIQYF. CDR3 in DNA: TGTGCCAGTAGTATAAATCCCACGGGGGGCATTCAGTACTTC. This chain joins TRBV19 and TRBJ2-4, with 7 positions matching TRBD2. The CDR3 is 14 amino acids. Germline V gene data show CDR1 as LNHDA and CDR2 as SQIVND (reference sequence). The junction had 7 bases not matched to a gene; V was cut back by 2 bases and J by 9 bases.

The chain combines TRBV27 with TRBJ2-7; D gene uncertain. This CDR3 comprises 9 residues. Germline V CDR1 and CDR2: MNHEY, SMNVEV (reference sequence). The V end lost 11 bases, the J end lost 2 bases, and 4 bases lay between the germline ends. Here the CDR3 reads CAPPYEQYF. CDR3 coding DNA: TGTGCCCCCCCCTACGAGCAGTACTTC.

CDR3 loop: CASSPEGRWAQETQYF. The CDR3 DNA reads as TGTGCCAGTAGCCCTGAGGGTCGTTGGGCTCAAGAGACCCAGTACTTC. This chain uses TRBV19 with TRBJ2-5; D is possibly TRBD2 (5 bases). The germline V gene has CDR1 LNHDA and CDR2 SQIVND (reference sequence). CDR3 size: 16 residues. Trimming stripped 6 bases from V and 2 bases from J, with 19 bases between.

The gene calls are TRBV28 and TRBJ2-2, with D perhaps matching TRBD2 (6 bases). CDR1 is MDHEN, CDR2 SYDVKM, per germline. Deletions cut 6 bases from V and 6 bases from J, with 11 bases between. This CDR3 comprises 13 residues. CDR3 protein: CASSRLGAGELFF. For the CDR3, the DNA is TGTGCCAGCAGCCGACTAGGGGCCGGGGAGCTGTTTTTT.

CDR3 nucleotides: TGTGCCAGCAGCCCCGGGACAGCGATGAACACTGAAGCTTTCTTT. Residues: CASSPGTAMNTEAFF. The rearrangement uses TRBV7-6 and TRBJ1-1; 7 positions match TRBD1. V gave up 5 bases and J gave up 0 bases; unmatched junction bases: 6. The CDR3 spans 15 residues. CDR1 is SGHVS, CDR2 FNYEAQ, per germline.

J is TRBJ1-3 and V is TRBV2; D gene ambiguous. This CDR3 region has 12 residues. CDR1 SNHLY and CDR2 FYNNEI come from the germline V gene. V was shortened by 6 bases and J by 2 bases, with 5 bases between the two germline ends. The CDR3 bases are TGTGCCAGCAGGGAGGCTGGAAACACCATATATTTT. It is translated as CASREAGNTIYF.

Note on this clone: The junction differs from germline at one of its ends, possibly a read error. V is TRBV30 and J is TRBJ2-1; weak D call: TRBD2 (7 bases). Germline V gene sequence: CDR1 GTSNPN, CDR2 SVGIG (reference sequence). The CDR3 covers 8 residues. The CDR3: CAWGGALF. DNA of the CDR3: TGTGCCTGGGGGGGGGCCCTCTTC.

The genes are TRBV9 and TRBJ2-7; 9 bases match TRBD1. Germline lookup yields CDR1 SGDLS and CDR2 YYNGEE. The V segment lost 4 bases and the J segment 4 bases; nucleotides outside the gene matches: 6. The CDR3 spans 14 residues. The CDR3 DNA reads TGTGCCAGCAGCCGGGGGACAGGGTTATACGAGCAGTACTTC. Amino acids: CASSRGTGLYEQYF. Supplemented by reference TRBV9 and TRBJ2-7, the full variable domain reads DSGVTQTPKHLITATGQRVTLRCSPRSGDLSVYWYQQSLDQGLQFLIQYYNGEERAKGNILERFSAQQFPDLHSELNLSSLELGDSALYFCASSRGTGLYEQYFGPGTRLTVT.

This chain links TRBV6-1 with TRBJ1-1; 8 bases are a match to TRBD1. The germline V gene encodes CDR1 MNHNS and CDR2 SASEGT. V trimming: 1 base; J trimming: 5 bases; junction bases outside the gene matches: 6. This CDR3 comprises 15 residues. The DNA of the CDR3 is TGTGCCAGCAGTGAAGTGGACAGGGACGGGACTGAAGCTTTCTTT. Amino acid sequence: CASSEVDRDGTEAFF.

V is TRBV14 and J is TRBJ1-3, with D uncertain. Germline values: CDR1 SGHDN, CDR2 FVKESK. V dropped 0 bases and J dropped 7 bases, with 13 bases sitting between them. The CDR3 runs 15 residues. The CDR3 DNA sequence: TGTGCCAGCAGCCAAGATCGGGGTTATCGGAACACCATATATTTT. This gives the protein CASSQDRGYRNTIYF.

The chain carries TRBV5-1 and TRBJ1-1; D not resolved. CDR1 is SGHRS and CDR2 is YFSETQ in the germline V gene. Deletions cut 0 bases from V and 0 bases from J, with 6 bases between. The CDR3 has 14 residues. The CDR3 sequence: CASSLEFMNTEAFF. For the CDR3, the DNA is TGCGCCAGCAGCTTGGAGTTCATGAACACTGAAGCTTTCTTT.

The V and J genes are TRBV15 and TRBJ1-5, with TRBD1 as a possible D gene (6 bases). V was clipped by 0 bases and J by 7 bases, with 13 bases between them. Per germline, CDR1 LNHNV and CDR2 YYDKDF (reference sequence). This CDR3 has 15 residues. In DNA form, the CDR3 reads TGTGCCACCAGCAGAGATCGGGCAGGGGCCCAGCCCCAGCATTTT. It codes for CATSRDRAGAQPQHF.